The rows below give T cell receptor beta chains drawn from one sample of a study of glioma-infiltrating T cells. TCRdb passed the multiplex PCR reads through MiXCR, listing each CDR3 protein once. The table includes around 390,000 distinct CDR3 sequences, around 45% detected once. The sequencing input was glioma tissue, nonneoplastic brain tissue, or PBMCs (not recorded which). These receptors were taken from a human donor with low-grade glioma or glioblastoma, undergoing nonglioma brain surgery, or in good health (not recorded which). Both conserved end residues are part of each CDR3.

v_call cdr3_length cdr3_aa
TRBV28 13 CASNRAGYYEQYF
TRBV10-3 13 CAIRTPVSYEQYF
TRBV28 13 CASSPSGGETQYF
TRBV28 14 CASRSWPGSSGYTF
TRBV25-1 16 CASSEVGTTLKDTQYF
TRBV7-9 14 CASSSVGGNQPQHF
TRBV27 15 CVSSLIRGTNEKLFF
TRBV20-1 13 CSARVGKNTEAFF
TRBV7-2 15 CASSIRVSHNQPQHF
TRBV6-1 17 CASSRSVKGPSSYEQYF
TRBV12-3/TRBV12-4 14 CASRPTGGGQPQHF
TRBV18 13 CASSPLGPDGYTF